Following are 9 T cell receptor beta chains from one sample sequenced in a study of T cell repertoires in cytomegalovirus infection. Their cognate antigens are unknown. TCRdb re-analysed the reads in MiXCR, keeping a single row per CDR3 protein. The repertoire has 250,000 to 400,000 distinct CDR3 sequences, 20% to 25% of them found once; the top ten carry about an eighth. Here the sequenced sample was cultured PBMCs, taken from culture after CMV antigen stimulation. Receptors originate from a human donor in good health (CMV status not recorded). Some clones in this sample may be carry-over from other donors' samples.

The rearrangement links TRBV12-3 or TRBV12-4 to TRBJ1-1, with D unclear. The CDR3 totals 14 residues. Trimming took 3 bases from V and 1 from J, leaving 9 bases between them. The CDR3, as DNA: TGTGCCAGCAGTTTTAACGTCGGGAACACTGAAGCTTTCTTT. Translating gives CASSFNVGNTEAFF.

This clonotype was detected ten times or more. The chain uses TRBV7-2 and TRBJ2-2; 8 bases fit TRBD1. CDR1 and CDR2 (germline): SGHTA, FQGNSA. Trimming took 4 bases from V and 6 from J; bases not matched to a gene: 4. This CDR3 is built from 14 residues. DNA for the CDR3: TGTGCCAGCAGCTCGGACAGGGCGGCCGGGGAGCTGTTTTTT. Amino acids: CASSSDRAAGELFF. Variable domain in full (rest from reference TRBV7-2 and TRBJ2-2): GAGVSQSPSNKVTEKGKDVELRCDPISGHTALYWYRQSLGQGLEFLIYFQGNSAPDKSGLPSDRFSAERTGGSVSTLTIQRTQQEDSAVYLCASSSDRAAGELFFGEGSRLTVL.

V gene TRBV12-3 or TRBV12-4 combines with J gene TRBJ1-1; D remains unclear. Trimming cost V 6 bases and J 1 base, with 15 bases left between them. The CDR3 length is 15 residues. DNA of the CDR3: TGTGCCAGCAGACCGGGCCGGGTCAGGAACACTGAAGCTTTCTTT. Amino acid sequence: CASRPGRVRNTEAFF.

The chain has TRBV6-1 and TRBJ2-2; either TRBD1 or TRBD2 may supply D (5 bases each). Germline V gives CDR1 MNHNS, CDR2 SASEGT. V was pared by 7 bases and J by 8 bases, with 11 bases between. The CDR3 sequence is 12 residues long. In DNA, the CDR3 is TGTGCCAGCACCCCAGGGAGTGGGGAGCTGTTTTTT. Residues: CASTPGSGELFF.

V usage is TRBV7-9 and J usage is TRBJ1-6; 11 nucleotides agree with TRBD1. The CDR3 length is 15 residues. Germline assignment: CDR1 SEHNR and CDR2 FQNEAQ (reference sequence). The V gene end was trimmed by 5 bases and the J gene end by 8 bases; junction bases not matched to a gene: 5. In DNA, the CDR3 is TGTGCCAGCAGCCTCGGACAGGGGGCGGATTCACCCCTCCACTTT. Its protein is CASSLGQGADSPLHF.

This clonotype turned up a few times. V and J are TRBV20-1 and TRBJ2-7, with 9 bases that match TRBD2. Germline V gene sequence: CDR1 DFQATT, CDR2 SNEGSKA (reference sequence). This CDR3 is 17 amino acids long. The trim removed 4 bases at V and 2 bases at J, leaving 15 bases unmatched. In nucleotides, the CDR3 is TGCAGTGCTAAAGGGGGACTAGCAGAAACCCGGGCCTACGAGCAGTACTTC. Protein: CSAKGGLAETRAYEQYF.

The chain joins TRBV29-1 to TRBJ1-1; unclear D gene. CDR1 and CDR2 (germline): SQVTM, ANQGSEA. The CDR3 length is 10 residues. V was pared by 3 bases and J by 8 bases, with 7 bases between. CDR3 protein: CSVDRIEAFF. The CDR3 bases are TGCAGCGTTGATAGGATAGAAGCTTTCTTT.

CDR3 loop: CASTRAGPTVDEQFF. CDR3 bases: TGTGCCAGCACCCGAGCGGGTCCAACTGTCGATGAGCAGTTCTTC. The chain joins TRBV28 to TRBJ2-1, with a weak D call TRBD2 (6 bases). Trimming shortened V by 7 bases and J by 8 bases, and 21 bases separated the two germline ends. Germline loops: CDR1 MDHEN, CDR2 SYDVKM. This CDR3 has 15 residues.

This rearrangement joins TRBV2 to TRBJ2-6, with a tentative D call TRBD2 (6 bases). The CDR3 has 16 residues. Germline V CDR1 and CDR2: SNHLY, FYNNEI. V was pared by 6 bases and J by 2 bases, with 14 bases between. The CDR3 loop reads CASSPLGGAGANVLTF. In DNA form, the CDR3 reads TGTGCCAGCAGCCCCCTCGGGGGTGCTGGGGCCAACGTCCTGACTTTC. Full variable domain (missing parts from reference TRBV2 and TRBJ2-6): EPEVTQTPSHQVTQMGQEVILRCVPISNHLYFYWYRQILGQKVEFLVSFYNNEISEKSEIFDDQFSVERPDGSNFTLKIRSTKLEDSAMYFCASSPLGGAGANVLTFGAGSRLTVL.